This T cell receptor beta chain was observed in a study of cytomegalovirus exposure and HLA in healthy donors. The study, taken as a whole, reports: Cytomegalovirus-associated TCR beta chains were listed, numbering roughly 150.

With 0 bases clipped from V and 6 bases from J, the junction kept 3 bases outside the gene matches. This CDR3 comprises 14 residues. The germline gives CDR1 SGHRS, CDR2 YFSETQ. The PCR was carried out with 60 Vbeta primers and 13 Jbeta primers. Sequencing used immunoSEQ multiplex PCR; TCRdb keeps in-frame clones, though not all of them. The sample lists hundreds of thousands of clones, 65% to 85% seen once, with 2% to 2.5% in the top ten. Every donor was a healthy person donating bone marrow. At the time of sampling, donors were nominally healthy, though unrecorded immune exposures were likely. About this clone itself: What it binds is not known.

The sample taken for sequencing was PBMCs. The chain employs TRBV5-1 and TRBJ2-3, with 8 bases fitting TRBD2. The clonotype comes from a female donor in good health and CMV-seronegative. CDR3 loop: CASSLGREEDTQYF. The CDR3 region has the DNA TGCGCCAGCAGCTTGGGGCGGGAGGAGGATACGCAGTATTTT.